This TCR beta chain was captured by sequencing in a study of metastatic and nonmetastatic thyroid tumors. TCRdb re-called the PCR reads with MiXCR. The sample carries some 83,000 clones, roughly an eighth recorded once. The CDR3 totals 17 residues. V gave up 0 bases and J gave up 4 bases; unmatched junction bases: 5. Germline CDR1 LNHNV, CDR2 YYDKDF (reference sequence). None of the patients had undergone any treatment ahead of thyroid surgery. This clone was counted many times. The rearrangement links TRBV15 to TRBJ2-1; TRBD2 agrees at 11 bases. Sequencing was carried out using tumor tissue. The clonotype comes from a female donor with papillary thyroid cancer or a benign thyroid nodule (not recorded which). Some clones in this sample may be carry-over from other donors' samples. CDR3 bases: TGTGCCACCAGCAGAGATCATACTAGCGGGAGTTACAATGAGCAGTTCTTC. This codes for CATSRDHTSGSYNEQFF.